This is a list of T cell receptor beta chains from one sample in a study of T cell responses to AZD1222 COVID-19 vaccine. TCRdb's table, derived via immunoSEQ multiplex PCR, lists solely in-frame clones and lacks some. Among about 130,000 clones listed, about 91% were seen once. Material: peripheral blood, obtained on day 0 of AZD1222 vaccination. The receptors originated from an adult in good health. Each CDR3 is given with its conserved first and last residue. D genes are given only for firm matches. A clone size is listed for some rows: how often the clone was seen (once, few, many), or a class if it is expanded.

>-|-|TRBV2|TRBJ1-4
TGTGCCAGCAATAGCGTGATAGTGTCTGGAAAACTGTTTTTT
CASNSVIVSGKLFF
>once|-|TRBV30|TRBJ2-7
TGTGCCTGGGGACGGACCACCTACGAGCAGTACTTC
CAWGRTTYEQYF
>-|-|TRBV7-2|TRBJ1-6
TGTGCCAGCAGCCCTCGACAGGCCTATAATTCACCCCTCCACTTT
CASSPRQAYNSPLHF
>-|-|TRBV27|TRBJ2-3
TGTGCCAGCAGTTTAGAGAGGGGAACAGATACGCAGTATTTT
CASSLERGTDTQYF
>-|-|TRBV7-9|TRBJ1-6
TGTGCCAGCAGCTTCGGGGGCCGGGGACCCCTCCACTTT
CASSFGGRGPLHF
>-|TRBD1|TRBV6-5|TRBJ1-4
TGTGCCAGCAGACAGGGGCAGTGGGAAAAACTGTTTTTT
CASRQGQWEKLFF
>-|-|TRBV12-5|TRBJ1-2
TGTGCTAGTGGTTTGCCCACCGGCAGCAACTATGGCTACACCTTC
CASGLPTGSNYGYTF
>-|-|TRBV5-4|TRBJ2-7
TGTGCCAGCAGCTTACCGGAAGCTGCCTACGAGCAGTACTTC
CASSLPEAAYEQYF
>-|-|TRBV2|TRBJ2-1
TGTGCCAGTGGGGGGCTAGCGGCCTACAATGAGCAGTTCTTC
CASGGLAAYNEQFF
>-|-|TRBV19|TRBJ2-3
TGTGCCAGTAGTATCCTGGGGAGAGATACGCAGTATTTT
CASSILGRDTQYF
>-|-|TRBV10-2|TRBJ2-5
TGCGCCAGCAGTGAGGGGGACACCCAGTACTTC
CASSEGDTQYF
>-|TRBD1|TRBV5-1|TRBJ2-7
TGCGCCAGCAGCTTGTGGACAGGGGGCTACGAGCAGTACTTC
CASSLWTGGYEQYF
>-|-|TRBV5-6|TRBJ1-5
TGTGCCAGCAGCTTGGGACAGTCTAGCAATCAGCCCCAGCATTTT
CASSLGQSSNQPQHF
>-|TRBD1|TRBV30|TRBJ2-1
TGTGCCTGGAGTATCCGCCTCGGACAGGGGCACAATGAGCAGTTCTTC
CAWSIRLGQGHNEQFF
>few|-|TRBV30|TRBJ2-1
TGTGCCTGGAGTGGAGGGGCGCAGCAGTTCTTC
CAWSGGAQQFF
>-|-|TRBV6-5|TRBJ2-7
TGTGCCAGCAGTTACTCGAATGCAGGGTCCTACGAGCAGTACTTC
CASSYSNAGSYEQYF